This entry describes one T cell receptor beta chain. Its antigen remains unidentified. One end of the junction does not line up with germline, which may come from a read error. MiXCR, run by TCRdb on the reads, gives a single entry per CDR3 protein. Among 700,000 to 900,000 distinct CDR3 sequences listed, just under 30% were seen once. CDR1 and CDR2 (germline): LGHNA, YSLEER. The CDR3 is made up of 18 amino acids. The data were obtained in a study of T cell repertoires in cytomegalovirus infection. Study at large: In public TCR beta signatures, there were indications of both CMV infection and matching HLA type.

Findings and limits, study-wide: Totalled public TCR beta family frequency picked out people who carried CMV plus the relevant HLA. It was HLA-C-restricted CMV-specific TCR beta clonotypes that dominated the response ex vivo.

The input for sequencing was cultured CD8+ T cells from PBMCs, taken from culture after CMV antigen stimulation. The rearrangement uses TRBV4-3 and TRBJ2-6, with D possibly being TRBD2 (7 bases). The TCR was taken from a human donor in good health (CMV status not recorded). Some clones in this sample may be carry-over from other donors' samples. The CDR3 loop reads CASSQVGGGPSGASVLTF. The DNA for the CDR3 is TGCGCCAGCAGCCAAGTGGGAGGGGGTCCTTCTGGGGCCAGCGTCCTGACTTTC.